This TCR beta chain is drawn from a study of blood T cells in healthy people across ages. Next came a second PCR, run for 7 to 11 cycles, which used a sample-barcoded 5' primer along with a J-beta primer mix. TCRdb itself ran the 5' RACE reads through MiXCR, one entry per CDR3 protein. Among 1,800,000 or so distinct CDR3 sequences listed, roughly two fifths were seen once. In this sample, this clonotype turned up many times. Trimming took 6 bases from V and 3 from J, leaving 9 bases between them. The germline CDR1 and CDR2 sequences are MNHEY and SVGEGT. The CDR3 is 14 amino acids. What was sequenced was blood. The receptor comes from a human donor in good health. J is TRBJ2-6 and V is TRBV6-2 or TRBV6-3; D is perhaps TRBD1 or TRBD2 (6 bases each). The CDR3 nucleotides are TGTGCCAGCAGCAGGGGAGGTGGGGCCAACGTCCTGACTTTC. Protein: CASSRGGGANVLTF.